The sequence of this TCR beta chain was determined in a study of blood T cell repertoires in COVID-19 (dated by TCRdb to about 2020). About the full investigation: The collaborator samples originated in the United States, Italy and Spain and spanned the acute and convalescent phases of COVID-19. The prospective study material was composed of cDNA or gDNA derived from T cells, B-cell-depleted T cells, or PBMCs. Deeply sampled blood TCRbeta repertoires from subjects exposed to, actively infected with, or recovered from COVID-19 were included in the dataset. The repertoires were released in a freely available public database meant as a resource for research on the immune response to SARS-CoV-2. The samples were drawn from two sources: the first 160 participants of the ongoing ImmuneRACE study, and over 1,000 subjects contributed by 6 global collaborators. A de-identified subject ID, COVID-19 status, age in years and sex were almost always included in the sample metadata. HLA class I and class II types, where available, came from metadata supplied by the sample provider rather than from assay-based typing.

A remark on this clone: No cognate antigen has been identified for it. Per-base qualities were not stored, and no clone one base away is much larger.

Another Seattle source contributed samples from volunteer blood donors who had recovered from COVID-19. The collaborating institutions used their own protocols to collect whole blood in K2EDTA tubes. For TCRbeta analysis, collaborators shipped samples as frozen whole blood, isolated PBMCs, or DNA extracted from either of those sample types. The immunoSEQ Assay, a bias-controlled multiplex PCR, was used to amplify TCRbeta CDR3 regions from genomic DNA. On the study's bioinformatics: The number of nucleated cells in each sample was estimated by amplification of reference gene primers within the assay. To quantify the absolute abundance of each unique TCRbeta CDR3 rearrangement, sequence reads were collapsed and filtered. Productive Simpson clonality was computed per sample as the square root of Simpson's diversity index over productive rearrangements. In TCRdb, the immuneACCESS table is reduced to in-frame sequences with V and J assigned. These tables do not hold every clone; where another copy was compared, an unresolved V gene accounts for under half, and the others remain unexplained. That table gives V, J and clone size, and the DNA gave D and trimming. Present in this sample are approximately 200,000 clones, about 87% of which were seen just once. Of the sample, approximately 6.2% is held by the ten largest clones.

The paper as a whole reports these results and caveats: The quantity of clinical and demographic metadata differed by source and by participant and was supplied without curation.

The CDR3 measures 12 amino acids from cysteine to phenylalanine. CDR3 DNA is the only sequence kept; it has 36 bases, read in frame from the first base. Trimming accounts for 7 bases at V and 9 bases at J, while the number of junction bases matched to no gene is 5. According to the germline V gene, CDR1 reads MNHEY and CDR2 reads SVGAGI. The chain was built from TRBV6-5 and TRBJ2-3; 9 bases in the middle match TRBD2. The sequenced sample was peripheral blood. The TCR sequence derives from a man in his 60s who had recovered from COVID-19. CDR3 region: CASTLTSGTQYF. The sequenced DNA is TGTGCCAGCACCTTGACTAGCGGAACGCAGTATTTT.